The clone carrying this TCR beta chain was counted a few times. Its cognate antigen is unknown. The same CDR3 is also encoded by other DNA sequences in this sample. Germline V gene lookup returns CDR1 SGHRS and CDR2 YFSETQ. There are 15 residues in the CDR3. V lost 3 bases and J 1 base, leaving 11 bases between the germline ends. This sample was taken from a study of cytomegalovirus exposure and HLA in healthy donors. On the study more broadly: Genetic ancestry analysis placed over 75% of the 400 or so donors that were genotyped in the Caucasian-associated cluster.

Absent from the records is this donor's CMV serostatus. Study findings and constraints: The records held CMV serostatus as the only immune exposure information.

Amplification used 60 Vbeta primers and 13 Jbeta primers. The data were produced by immunoSEQ multiplex PCR, yet TCRdb's version contains in-frame clones alone and is incomplete. Of about 160,000 clones in the sample, roughly 76% are singletons; the top ten hold roughly 2%. What was sequenced was PBMCs. The genes are TRBV5-1 and TRBJ1-3, with D tentatively TRBD1 (6 bases). This sequence originates from a human donor in good health. The CDR3 region is CASSYGQLSGNTIYF. CDR3 DNA sequence: TGCGCCAGCAGCTATGGACAGTTATCTGGAAACACCATATATTTT.